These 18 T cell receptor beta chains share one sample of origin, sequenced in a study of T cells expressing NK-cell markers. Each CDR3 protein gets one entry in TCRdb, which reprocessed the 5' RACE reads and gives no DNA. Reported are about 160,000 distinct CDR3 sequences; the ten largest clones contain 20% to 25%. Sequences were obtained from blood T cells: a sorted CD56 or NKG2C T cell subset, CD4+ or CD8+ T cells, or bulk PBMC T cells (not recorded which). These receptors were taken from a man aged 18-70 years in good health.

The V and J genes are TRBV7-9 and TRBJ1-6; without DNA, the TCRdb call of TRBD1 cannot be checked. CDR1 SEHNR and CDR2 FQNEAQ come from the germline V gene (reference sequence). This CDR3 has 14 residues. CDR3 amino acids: CASSPGRGDSPLHF.

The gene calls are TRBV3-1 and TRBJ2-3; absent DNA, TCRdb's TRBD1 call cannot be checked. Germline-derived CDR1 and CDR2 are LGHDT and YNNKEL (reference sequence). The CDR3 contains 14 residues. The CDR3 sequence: CASSLGDHTDTQYF.

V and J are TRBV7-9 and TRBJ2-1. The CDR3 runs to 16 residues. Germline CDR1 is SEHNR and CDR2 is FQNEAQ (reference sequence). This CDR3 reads CASSLVLFGSYNEQFF.

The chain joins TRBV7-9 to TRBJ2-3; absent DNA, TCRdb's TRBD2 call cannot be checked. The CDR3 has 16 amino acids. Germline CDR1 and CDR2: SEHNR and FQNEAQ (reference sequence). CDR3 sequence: CASSSPVAESTDTQYF.

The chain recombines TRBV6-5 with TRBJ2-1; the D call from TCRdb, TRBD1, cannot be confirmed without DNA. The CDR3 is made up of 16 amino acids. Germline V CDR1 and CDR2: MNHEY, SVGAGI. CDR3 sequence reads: CASSRNDRGRYNEQFF.

The CDR3 loop is CASSPFRAQETQYF. The chain couples TRBV11-2 to TRBJ2-5. This CDR3 has 14 residues. Germline loops: CDR1 SGHAT, CDR2 FQNNGV.

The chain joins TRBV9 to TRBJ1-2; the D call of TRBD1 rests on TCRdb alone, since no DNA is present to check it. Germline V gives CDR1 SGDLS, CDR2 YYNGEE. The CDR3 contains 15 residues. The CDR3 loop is CASSTRTGSDYGYTF.

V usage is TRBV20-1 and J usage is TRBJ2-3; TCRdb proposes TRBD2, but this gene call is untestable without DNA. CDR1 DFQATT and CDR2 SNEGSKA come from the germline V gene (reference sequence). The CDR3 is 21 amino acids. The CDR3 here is CSARRYLGLAGGDVSTDTQYF.

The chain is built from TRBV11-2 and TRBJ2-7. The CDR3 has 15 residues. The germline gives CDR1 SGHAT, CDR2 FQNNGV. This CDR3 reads CASSPSGASSYEQYF. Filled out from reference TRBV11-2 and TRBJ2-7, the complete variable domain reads EAGVAQSPRYKIIEKRQSVAFWCNPISGHATLYWYQQILGQGPKLLIQFQNNGVVDDSQLPKDRFSAERLKGVDSTLKIQPAKLEDSAVYLCASSPSGASSYEQYFGPGTRLTVT.

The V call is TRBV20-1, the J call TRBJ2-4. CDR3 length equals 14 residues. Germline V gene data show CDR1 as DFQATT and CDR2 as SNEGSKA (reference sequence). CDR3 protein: CSASGVWAKNIQYF.

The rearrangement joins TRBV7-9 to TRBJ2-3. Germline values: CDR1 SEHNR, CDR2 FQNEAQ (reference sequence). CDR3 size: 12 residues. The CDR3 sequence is CASSYFDRLQYF.

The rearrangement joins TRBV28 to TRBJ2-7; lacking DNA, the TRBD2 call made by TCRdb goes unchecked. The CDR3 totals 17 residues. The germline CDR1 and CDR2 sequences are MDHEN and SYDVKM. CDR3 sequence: CASSFATSGGRSYEQYF.

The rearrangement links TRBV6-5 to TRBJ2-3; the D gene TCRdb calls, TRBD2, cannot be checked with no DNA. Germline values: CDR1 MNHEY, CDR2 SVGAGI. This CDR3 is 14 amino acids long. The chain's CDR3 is CASSYAGGADTQYF.

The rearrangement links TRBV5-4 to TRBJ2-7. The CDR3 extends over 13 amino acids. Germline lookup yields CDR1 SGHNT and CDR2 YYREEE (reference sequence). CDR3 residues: CASSSGQHYEQYF. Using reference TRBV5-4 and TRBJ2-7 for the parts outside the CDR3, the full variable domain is ETGVTQSPTHLIKTRGQQVTLRCSSQSGHNTVSWYQQALGQGPQFIFQYYREEENGRGNFPPRFSGLQFPNYSSELNVNALELDDSALYLCASSSGQHYEQYFGPGTRLTVT.

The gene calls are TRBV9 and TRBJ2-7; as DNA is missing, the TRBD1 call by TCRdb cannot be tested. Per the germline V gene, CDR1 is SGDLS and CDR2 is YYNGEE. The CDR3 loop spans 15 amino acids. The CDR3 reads CASSVARDRGYEQYF.

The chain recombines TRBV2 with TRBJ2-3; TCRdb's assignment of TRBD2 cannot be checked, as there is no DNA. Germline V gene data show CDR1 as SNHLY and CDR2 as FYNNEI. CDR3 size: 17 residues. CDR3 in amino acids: CASREPEGLSGTDTQYF.

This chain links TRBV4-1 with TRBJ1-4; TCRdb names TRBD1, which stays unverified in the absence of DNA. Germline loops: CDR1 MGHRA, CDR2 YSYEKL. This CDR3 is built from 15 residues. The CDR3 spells CASSQVQGITEKLFF.

This CDR3 is CASSAGQRTEAFF. This chain links TRBV9 with TRBJ1-1; TCRdb selects TRBD1, and the lack of DNA leaves this call unchecked. The germline V gene has CDR1 SGDLS and CDR2 YYNGEE. The CDR3 spans 13 residues.